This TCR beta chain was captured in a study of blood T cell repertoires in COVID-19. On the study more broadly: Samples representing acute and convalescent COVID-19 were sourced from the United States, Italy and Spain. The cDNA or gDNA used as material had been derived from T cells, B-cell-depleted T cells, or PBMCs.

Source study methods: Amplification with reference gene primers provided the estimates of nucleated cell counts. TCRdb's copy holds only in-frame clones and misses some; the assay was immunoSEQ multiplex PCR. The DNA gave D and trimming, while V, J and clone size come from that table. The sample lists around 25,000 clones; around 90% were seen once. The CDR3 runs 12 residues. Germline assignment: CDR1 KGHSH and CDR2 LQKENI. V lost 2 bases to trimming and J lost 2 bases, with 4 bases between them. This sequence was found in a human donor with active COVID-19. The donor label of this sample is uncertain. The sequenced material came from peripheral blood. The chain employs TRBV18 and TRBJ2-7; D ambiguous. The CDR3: CASSPTAYEQYF. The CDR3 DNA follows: TGTGCCAGCTCACCAACAGCCTACGAGCAGTACTTC.